The 17 T cell receptor beta chains below all came from one sample that was sequenced in a study of blood T cell repertoires in COVID-19. Only in-frame clones appear in the TCRdb table, and some are missing; sequencing was by immunoSEQ multiplex PCR. The sample contains fewer than 350,000 clones, more than 80% of which appear only once. Source material: peripheral blood. These receptors all stem from a woman aged 25 to 39 with COVID-19, enrolled during active disease.

The chain couples TRBV12-3 or TRBV12-4 to TRBJ2-7, with a tentative D call TRBD2 (6 bases). CDR3 length equals 13 residues. Trimming took 5 bases from V and 3 from J, leaving 11 bases between them. In nucleotides, the CDR3 is TGTGCCAGCAGTCCGAGGGACTTCTACGAGCAGTACTTC. Residues: CASSPRDFYEQYF.

The chain links TRBV30 to TRBJ1-1; 8 positions match TRBD1. Germline lookup yields CDR1 GTSNPN and CDR2 SVGIG (reference sequence). V lost 3 bases and J lost 5; bases outside the gene matches: 8. The CDR3 runs 14 residues. The CDR3 DNA reads TGTGCCTGGAGCGCTGGGACAGGCGGGACTGAAGCTTTCTTT. Protein sequence: CAWSAGTGGTEAFF.

The chain links TRBV5-1 to TRBJ2-5; the match to TRBD2 covers 7 bases. The length of the CDR3 is 15 residues. Per the germline V gene, CDR1 is SGHRS and CDR2 is YFSETQ. Trimming removed 1 base from V and 5 bases from J; junction bases left unmatched: 8. Written as DNA, the CDR3 is TGCGCCAGCAGCTTGCTATCTAGCGGAATGGAGACCCAGTACTTC. Its translation is CASSLLSSGMETQYF.

The chain couples TRBV5-1 to TRBJ2-2; possible D gene TRBD1, 6 bases. The CDR3 length is 14 residues. Germline V lookup: CDR1 SGHRS, CDR2 YFSETQ. The V end was cut by 4 bases, the J end by 1 base, with 8 bases between. The CDR3 DNA follows: TGCGCCAGCAGCCCGGGACAGAACACCGGGGAGCTGTTTTTT. This codes for CASSPGQNTGELFF. The full variable domain, with the rest looked up from reference TRBV5-1 and TRBJ2-2, is KAGVTQTPRYLIKTRGQQVTLSCSPISGHRSVSWYQQTPGQGLQFLFEYFSETQRNKGNFPGRFSGRQFSNSRSEMNVSTLELGDSALYLCASSPGQNTGELFFGEGSRLTVL.

This clone was detected a few times. The rearrangement joins TRBV6-4 to TRBJ2-3; 8 bases line up with TRBD2. Germline loops: CDR1 MRHNA, CDR2 SNTAGT. Trimming at V came to 4 bases and at J to 1 base, leaving 4 bases not matched to a gene. The CDR3 consists of 15 residues. The CDR3 spells CASSGTAGGTDTQYF. The CDR3 nucleotides are TGTGCCAGCAGTGGGACAGCGGGAGGCACAGATACGCAGTATTTT.

This clone was seen a few times. This chain uses TRBV12-3 or TRBV12-4 with TRBJ2-7; tentative D call: TRBD2 (6 bases). The V gene lost 6 bases and the J gene lost 0 bases, with 9 bases spanning the gap. The CDR3 loop spans 13 amino acids. In DNA form, the CDR3 reads TGTGCCAGCAGGGGGGGTAGCTCCTACGAGCAGTACTTC. Encoded protein: CASRGGSSYEQYF.

The V and J genes are TRBV6-1 and TRBJ1-4, with 8 bases aligning to TRBD1. Trimming at V came to 3 bases and at J to 7 bases, leaving 4 bases not matched to a gene. This CDR3 spans 14 amino acids. Germline assignment: CDR1 MNHNS and CDR2 SASEGT. CDR3 in amino acids: CASSERTGSEKLFF. In DNA, the CDR3 is TGTGCCAGCAGTGAGAGGACAGGGAGTGAAAAACTGTTTTTT.

This chain connects TRBV4-1 to TRBJ2-3; 8 bases are a match to TRBD1. This CDR3 has 15 residues. Germline loops: CDR1 MGHRA, CDR2 YSYEKL. With 3 bases clipped from V and 4 bases from J, the junction kept 6 bases outside the gene matches. CDR3 in amino acids: CASSHGQGSADTQYF. CDR3 DNA: TGCGCCAGCAGCCACGGACAGGGATCAGCAGATACGCAGTATTTT.

The gene calls are TRBV19 and TRBJ1-1, with 9 positions matching TRBD1. Germline CDR1 LNHDA, CDR2 SQIVND (reference sequence). This CDR3 has 14 residues. Losses at the gene ends were 4 bases for V and 4 bases for J; bases not matched to a gene: 4. CDR3: CASSTGQGRTEAFF. The DNA of the CDR3 is TGTGCCAGTAGTACCGGACAGGGGCGCACTGAAGCTTTCTTT. Based on the CDR3 plus reference TRBV19 and TRBJ1-1, the full variable domain is DGGITQSPKYLFRKEGQNVTLSCEQNLNHDAMYWYRQDPGQGLRLIYYSQIVNDFQKGDIAEGYSVSREKKESFPLTVTSAQKNPTAFYLCASSTGQGRTEAFFGQGTRLTVV.

The rearrangement joins TRBV19 to TRBJ2-2; no reliable D call. The ends were cut back, 7 bases at V and 3 bases at J, with 12 bases in the middle. Per the germline V gene, CDR1 is LNHDA and CDR2 is SQIVND (reference sequence). The CDR3 consists of 14 residues. CDR3 in amino acids: CASKSLVDTGELFF. For the CDR3, the DNA is TGTGCCAGTAAGTCGCTAGTCGACACCGGGGAGCTGTTTTTT.

The chain has TRBV2 and TRBJ1-5, with a tentative D call TRBD1 (5 bases). This CDR3 region has 13 residues. Per germline, CDR1 SNHLY and CDR2 FYNNEI. Deletions cut 8 bases from V and 0 bases from J, with 8 bases between. CDR3 loop: CASQGSSNQPQHF. The CDR3 DNA reads TGTGCCAGCCAGGGTAGTAGCAATCAGCCCCAGCATTTT.

The V and J genes are TRBV6-5 and TRBJ1-1; no firm D call. The V end was cut by 2 bases, the J end by 0 bases, with 7 bases between. Germline V gene data show CDR1 as MNHEY and CDR2 as SVGAGI. This CDR3 region has 14 residues. CDR3: CASSYPVLNTEAFF. The CDR3 nucleotides are TGTGCCAGCAGTTACCCCGTTTTGAACACTGAAGCTTTCTTT.

This chain links TRBV29-1 with TRBJ2-3, with 9 bases aligning to TRBD2. V lost 3 bases to trimming and J lost 6 bases; unmatched junction nucleotides: 4. The length of the CDR3 is 13 residues. CDR1 and CDR2 (germline): SQVTM, ANQGSEA. In nucleotides, the CDR3 is TGCAGCGTTGACGGCGGGAGGGCCGATACGCAGTATTTT. Protein product: CSVDGGRADTQYF.

This clone appeared a single time. J is TRBJ1-6 and V is TRBV4-1, with 10 bases aligning to TRBD1. Germline V gene data show CDR1 as MGHRA and CDR2 as YSYEKL. The V gene end was trimmed by 1 base and the J gene end by 9 bases; junction bases not matched to a gene: 6. The CDR3 length is 16 residues. The CDR3: CASSQGGTGARSPLHF. CDR3 DNA: TGCGCCAGCAGCCAAGGGGGGACAGGGGCTCGTTCACCCCTCCACTTT.

V usage is TRBV19 and J usage is TRBJ2-3, with 11 bases fitting TRBD2. There are 15 residues in the CDR3. Looked up from germline, CDR1 is LNHDA and CDR2 is SQIVND (reference sequence). With V trimmed by 6 bases and J by 6 bases, 8 bases remained unmatched. The DNA of the CDR3 is TGTGCCAGTAGGCATCTAGCGGGGGGTTATGATACGCAGTATTTT. Translation: CASRHLAGGYDTQYF.

J is TRBJ1-1 and V is TRBV29-1, with D possibly being TRBD1 (5 bases). V was clipped by 3 bases and J by 1 base, with 12 bases between them. CDR3 length equals 14 residues. The germline gives CDR1 SQVTM, CDR2 ANQGSEA. This CDR3 reads CSVDFTGGNTEAFF. The CDR3 region has the DNA TGCAGCGTTGATTTCACCGGGGGGAACACTGAAGCTTTCTTT.

The V and J genes are TRBV15 and TRBJ2-5; 7 bases are a match to TRBD1. The CDR3 runs to 15 residues. Germline-derived CDR1 and CDR2 are LNHNV and YYDKDF (reference sequence). The V segment lost 0 bases and the J segment 1 base; nucleotides outside the gene matches: 2. CDR3: CATSRDGQVQETQYF. The CDR3 DNA sequence: TGTGCCACCAGCAGAGACGGACAGGTCCAAGAGACCCAGTACTTC.